This T cell receptor (beta chain) was documented in a study of blood T cell repertoires in COVID-19. In the study overall: The United States, Italy and Spain supplied acute and convalescent COVID-19 samples.

The V end lost 3 bases, the J end lost 4 bases, and 9 bases lay between the germline ends. The CDR3 has 13 amino acids. Germline CDR1 and CDR2: DFQATT and SNEGSKA (reference sequence). Per the original data handling: Estimated nucleated cell counts came from reference gene primer amplification. Repertoires were generated with immunoSEQ multiplex PCR, while TCRdb's copy carries only in-frame clones and drops some. The V and J calls and the clone size are those of that table, but D and trimming were determined from the DNA. Of approximately 230,000 clones in the sample, approximately 83% are singletons; the top ten hold over 7.5%.

Sequencing used peripheral blood. The source is a man older than 75 with acute or convalescent COVID-19. V and J are TRBV20-1 and TRBJ1-4, with D perhaps TRBD1 (6 bases). This CDR3 reads CSASRRGNEKLFF. The CDR3 DNA reads TGCAGTGCTAGTCGCAGGGGTAATGAAAAACTGTTTTTT.